Listed below are T cell receptor beta chains from one sample, sequenced in a study of T-cell reconstitution after alpha-beta-depleted transplantation in children. MiXCR, run by TCRdb on the PCR reads, gives a single entry per CDR3 protein. The sample records under 750,000 distinct CDR3 sequences, more than 20% being singletons. The input for sequencing was PBMCs, mostly from graft donor cells, taken 360 days after TCRalphabeta/CD19-depleted stem cell transplant. The receptors were sampled from a boy under three years old who had a stem cell transplant for acute myeloid leukemia, so the T cells may come from the graft donor. Each CDR3 is given with its conserved first and last residue. D genes are given only for firm matches. The size entry is marked missing in some rows and otherwise reads once, few, many or a size class.

d_call | clone_size | j_call | v_call | cdr3_aa | cdr3_nt
- | many | TRBJ2-1 | TRBV20-1 | CSARDRTGNEQFF | TGCAGTGCTAGAGACCGGACTGGGAATGAGCAGTTCTTC
- | few | TRBJ1-5 | TRBV20-1 | CSADDLYSNQPQHF | TGCAGTGCGGACGACTTGTATAGCAATCAGCCCCAGCATTTT
- | few | TRBJ1-1 | TRBV5-1 | CASSLEGYMNTEAFF | TGCGCCAGCAGCTTGGAGGGTTACATGAACACTGAAGCTTTCTTT
TRBD2 | - | TRBJ2-2 | TRBV5-1 | CASSLTLSGAGELFF | TGCGCCAGCAGCTTGACCCTTAGCGGGGCCGGGGAGCTGTTTTTT
TRBD1 | many | TRBJ2-5 | TRBV29-1 | CSVEGHRGTETQYF | TGCAGCGTTGAAGGTCACAGGGGAACGGAGACCCAGTACTTC
TRBD1 | - | TRBJ2-2 | TRBV24-1 | CATEGQGAYNTGELFF | TGTGCCACCGAGGGACAGGGGGCTTATAACACCGGGGAGCTGTTTTTT
- | few | TRBJ2-7 | TRBV27 | CASSPLDWRSSYEQYF | TGTGCCAGCAGTCCCCTTGACTGGAGGAGCTCCTACGAGCAGTACTTC
- | few | TRBJ1-1 | TRBV28 | CASITGPMNTEAFF | TGTGCCAGCATAACAGGGCCCATGAACACTGAAGCTTTCTTT
- | many | TRBJ1-4 | TRBV5-5 | CASSFQGWDEKLFF | TGTGCCAGCAGCTTCCAGGGGTGGGATGAAAAACTGTTTTTT
- | few | TRBJ2-2 | TRBV5-6 | CASSFSGTGELFF | TGTGCCAGCAGTTTCAGTGGCACCGGGGAGCTGTTTTTT
TRBD2 | many | TRBJ2-7 | TRBV4-3 | CASSQYSGTRMYF | TGCGCCAGCAGCCAATACTCCGGGACTAGGATGTACTTC
TRBD1 | many | TRBJ2-5 | TRBV6-5 | CASSYVDRMGETQYF | TGTGCCAGCAGTTACGTGGACAGGATGGGGGAGACCCAGTACTTC
TRBD1 | many | TRBJ1-2 | TRBV5-1 | CASSLGPDREFYGYTF | TGCGCCAGCAGCTTGGGACCGGACAGGGAGTTCTATGGCTACACCTTC
- | few | TRBJ1-1 | TRBV7-2 | CASSLFESTEAFF | TGTGCCAGCAGCTTATTTGAATCCACTGAAGCTTTCTTT
TRBD2 | few | TRBJ2-5 | TRBV7-2 | CASSAAGGRQETQYF | TGTGCCAGCAGCGCAGCGGGGGGCCGGCAAGAGACCCAGTACTTC
- | few | TRBJ2-2 | TRBV13 | CATRRVGTSNTGELFF | TGTGCCACCCGTCGAGTTGGGACTTCCAACACCGGGGAGCTGTTTTTT
- | - | TRBJ1-1 | TRBV6-6 | CASTGGGGTEAFF | TGTGCCAGCACCGGAGGTGGGGGGACTGAAGCTTTCTTT
- | - | TRBJ1-5 | TRBV7-2 | CASSLALPRGNQPQHF | TGTGCCAGCAGCTTAGCACTGCCCAGGGGCAATCAGCCCCAGCATTTT
TRBD2 | many | TRBJ2-6 | TRBV15 | CATSGGVSGANVLTF | TGTGCCACCAGCGGGGGGGTCTCTGGGGCCAACGTCCTGACTTTC
TRBD2 | - | TRBJ2-2 | TRBV20-1 | CSVRGGRELFF | TGCAGTGTACGGGGGGGGCGAGAGCTGTTTTTT
- | many | TRBJ2-3 | TRBV29-1 | CSVDSELNTQYF | TGCAGCGTTGACTCCGAACTAAATACGCAGTATTTT
- | many | TRBJ1-5 | TRBV18 | CASSYGASNQPQHF | TGTGCCAGCTCGTACGGGGCAAGCAATCAGCCCCAGCATTTT
TRBD2 | - | TRBJ2-1 | TRBV2 | CASSHPGLATNEQFF | TGTGCCAGCAGTCATCCGGGACTAGCGACGAATGAGCAGTTCTTC
- | - | TRBJ2-2 | TRBV18 | CASSPVQGNTGELFF | TGTGCCAGCTCACCTGTCCAGGGAAACACCGGGGAGCTGTTTTTT
TRBD2 | - | TRBJ2-1 | TRBV4-1 | CASSQARTSGNEQFF | TGCGCCAGCAGCCAAGCCCGGACTAGCGGGAATGAGCAGTTCTTC
TRBD1 | many | TRBJ1-5 | TRBV12-3/TRBV12-4 | CATMRLLGDRASAQHF | TGTGCCACTATGAGACTACTAGGGGACAGGGCATCGGCCCAGCATTTT
TRBD1 | few | TRBJ2-7 | TRBV10-3 | CAISEGQGIKNEQYF | TGTGCCATCAGTGAGGGACAGGGAATTAAGAACGAGCAGTACTTC
- | many | TRBJ2-7 | TRBV6-2/TRBV6-3 | CASSYGIDRSSEQYF | TGTGCCAGCAGTTACGGGATAGATCGGAGTTCCGAGCAGTACTTC
TRBD1 | - | TRBJ2-5 | TRBV15 | CATSTRDREGGETQYF | TGTGCCACCAGCACTCGGGACAGGGAAGGGGGAGAGACCCAGTACTTC
TRBD2 | few | TRBJ2-3 | TRBV20-1 | CSASKQRGTTDTQYF | TGCAGTGCTAGCAAACAGCGGGGGACCACAGATACGCAGTATTTT
- | - | TRBJ2-1 | TRBV4-1 | CASSQDTAANEQFF | TGCGCCAGCAGCCAAGATACGGCGGCCAATGAGCAGTTCTTC
- | few | TRBJ2-3 | TRBV6-5 | CASSRWGGAASTDTQYF | TGTGCCAGCTCCCGATGGGGCGGGGCTGCTAGCACAGATACGCAGTATTTT
TRBD2 | few | TRBJ2-1 | TRBV20-1 | CSASRGDPRGNEQFF | TGCAGTGCTAGCCGGGGGGACCCTCGTGGGAATGAGCAGTTCTTC
- | - | TRBJ2-3 | TRBV5-5 | CASITGIPDTQYF | TGTGCCAGCATAACAGGGATCCCAGATACGCAGTATTTT
- | - | TRBJ2-3 | TRBV7-3 | CASSSLSTDTQYF | TGTGCCAGCAGCTCTCTCAGCACAGATACGCAGTATTTT
- | - | TRBJ2-5 | TRBV15 | CATSRARTGGRETQYF | TGTGCCACCAGCAGAGCCCGGACAGGCGGGAGGGAGACCCAGTACTTC
- | - | TRBJ2-3 | TRBV7-6 | CASSSLGAGTDTQYF | TGTGCCAGCAGCAGTCTGGGCGCGGGCACAGATACGCAGTATTTT
- | many | TRBJ2-3 | TRBV20-1 | CSARLGDTQYF | TGCAGTGCACGCCTGGGGGATACGCAGTATTTT
TRBD2 | many | TRBJ2-5 | TRBV18 | CASSPPSGGPTYRGTQYF | TGTGCCAGCTCACCACCGTCGGGAGGGCCAACTTACAGAGGGACCCAGTACTTC
- | - | TRBJ2-2 | TRBV11-3 | CASSSKRRVVGELFF | TGTGCCAGCAGCTCAAAGAGGAGGGTAGTCGGGGAGCTGTTTTTT
- | - | TRBJ1-5 | TRBV12-3/TRBV12-4 | CASSEGSGEGGPQHF | TGTGCCAGCAGTGAAGGGAGCGGGGAAGGTGGGCCCCAGCATTTT
- | few | TRBJ2-7 | TRBV12-3/TRBV12-4 | CASNLDGYEQYF | TGTGCCAGCAATTTGGACGGCTACGAGCAGTACTTC